This entry concerns a single TCR beta chain. At the DNA level, this CDR3 is encoded by other sequences in the same sample as well. The sample is drawn from a study of blood T cell repertoires in COVID-19. In the original workflow: By means of reference gene primer amplification, nucleated cell counts were estimated. Libraries were prepared by immunoSEQ multiplex PCR; TCRdb keeps only in-frame clonotypes and omits some of them. Clone size and the V and J calls come from that table; the DNA yielded D and trimming. The data contain around 370,000 clones, about nine tenths of them singletons. Sequenced: peripheral blood. The clonotype originates from a woman in her 70s with COVID-19, enrolled during active disease.

CDR3 loop: CASSVGGTNEKLFF. CDR3 nucleotides: TGTGCCAGCAGCGTGGGGGGAACTAATGAAAAACTGTTTTTT. The chain has TRBV9 and TRBJ1-4; D is possibly TRBD1 (5 bases). CDR1 is SGDLS and CDR2 is YYNGEE in the germline V gene. The V and J ends lost 2 bases and 1 base respectively, with 6 bases between them. This CDR3 comprises 14 residues.